This T cell receptor (beta chain) was retrieved from a study of beta chain features in type 1 diabetes. General observations from the study: All four CD4+ subsets from Type 1 diabetes patients carried moderately but significantly shorter TCRB CDR3s. Cells with high TCR expression could be over-represented by cDNA sequencing. The naive, central memory and Treg TCRB repertoires of patients appeared to be more similar to one another than those of healthy donors.

This clone was recorded a few times. The antigen remains unidentified. cDNA synthesis used the whole RNA isolate, giving expressed TCRB sequences. Naive, central memory and regulatory T cell samples averaged roughly 3.5 million reads. Clones were sequenced by immunoSEQ multiplex PCR, and TCRdb holds only the in-frame ones, with some missing. The sample carries around 280,000 clones, about 15% recorded once. Germline lookup yields CDR1 GTSNPN and CDR2 SVGIG (reference sequence). V lost 5 bases, J lost 7 bases, and 8 bases lay in between. The CDR3 has 11 amino acids. The purity of all sorted populations exceeded 95%.

Sequencing was performed on naive CD4+ T cells from blood. The sequence came from a man younger than 35 with type 1 diabetes. J is TRBJ2-2 and V is TRBV30; D might be TRBD2 (5 bases). CDR3 nucleotides: TGTGCCTGGCGGGATTTCGGGGAGCTGTTTTTT. Residues: CAWRDFGELFF. The entire variable domain, with the rest obtained from reference TRBV30 and TRBJ2-2, is as follows: SQTIHQWPATLVQPVGSPLSLECTVEGTSNPNLYWYRQAAGRGLQLLFYSVGIGQISSEVPQNLSASRPQDRQFILSSKKLLLSDSGFYLCAWRDFGELFFGEGSRLTVL.